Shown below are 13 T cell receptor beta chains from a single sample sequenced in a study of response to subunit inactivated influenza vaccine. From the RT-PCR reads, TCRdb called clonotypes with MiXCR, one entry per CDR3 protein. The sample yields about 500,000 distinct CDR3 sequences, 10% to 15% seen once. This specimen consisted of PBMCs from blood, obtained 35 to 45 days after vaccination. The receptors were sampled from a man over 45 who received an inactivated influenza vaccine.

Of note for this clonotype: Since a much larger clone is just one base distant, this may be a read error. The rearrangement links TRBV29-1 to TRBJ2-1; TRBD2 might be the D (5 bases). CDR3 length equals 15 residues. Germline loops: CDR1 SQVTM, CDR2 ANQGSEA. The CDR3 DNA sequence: TGCAGCGTTGATGCTCACGGGGTCTCCTACAAAGAGCAGTTCTTC. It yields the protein CSVDAHGVSYKEQFF.

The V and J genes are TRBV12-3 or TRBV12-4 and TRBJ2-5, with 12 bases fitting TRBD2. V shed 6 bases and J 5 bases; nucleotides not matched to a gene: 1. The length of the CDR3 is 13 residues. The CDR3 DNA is TGTGCCAGCAGGGGGACTAGCGGGGAGACCCAGTACTTC. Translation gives CASRGTSGETQYF.

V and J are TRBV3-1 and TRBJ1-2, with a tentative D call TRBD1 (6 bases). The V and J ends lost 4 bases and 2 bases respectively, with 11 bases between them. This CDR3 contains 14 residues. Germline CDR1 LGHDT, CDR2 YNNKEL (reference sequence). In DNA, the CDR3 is TGTGCCAGCAGCCCCGCCCAGGGGAACTATGGCTACACCTTC. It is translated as CASSPAQGNYGYTF.

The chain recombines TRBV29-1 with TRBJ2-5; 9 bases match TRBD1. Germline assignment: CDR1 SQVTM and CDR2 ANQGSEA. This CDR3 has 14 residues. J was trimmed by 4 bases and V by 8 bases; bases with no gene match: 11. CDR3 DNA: TGCAGCTTTTCCGGGACAGGGAGGGGAGAGACCCAGTACTTC. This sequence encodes CSFSGTGRGETQYF.

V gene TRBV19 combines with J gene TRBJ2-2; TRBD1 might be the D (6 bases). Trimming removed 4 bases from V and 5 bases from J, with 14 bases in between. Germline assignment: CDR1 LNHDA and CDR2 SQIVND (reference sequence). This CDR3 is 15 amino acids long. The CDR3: CASSNPGARTGELFF. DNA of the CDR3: TGTGCCAGTAGTAATCCAGGGGCACGAACCGGGGAGCTGTTTTTT. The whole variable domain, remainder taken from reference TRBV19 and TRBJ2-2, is DGGITQSPKYLFRKEGQNVTLSCEQNLNHDAMYWYRQDPGQGLRLIYYSQIVNDFQKGDIAEGYSVSREKKESFPLTVTSAQKNPTAFYLCASSNPGARTGELFFGEGSRLTVL.

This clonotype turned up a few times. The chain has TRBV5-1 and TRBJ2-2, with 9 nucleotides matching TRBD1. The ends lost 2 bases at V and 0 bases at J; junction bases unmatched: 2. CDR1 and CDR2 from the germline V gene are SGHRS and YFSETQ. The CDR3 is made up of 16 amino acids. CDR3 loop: CASSFGTGPNTGELFF. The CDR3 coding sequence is TGCGCCAGCAGCTTCGGGACAGGGCCGAACACCGGGGAGCTGTTTTTT. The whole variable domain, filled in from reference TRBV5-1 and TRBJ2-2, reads KAGVTQTPRYLIKTRGQQVTLSCSPISGHRSVSWYQQTPGQGLQFLFEYFSETQRNKGNFPGRFSGRQFSNSRSEMNVSTLELGDSALYLCASSFGTGPNTGELFFGEGSRLTVL.

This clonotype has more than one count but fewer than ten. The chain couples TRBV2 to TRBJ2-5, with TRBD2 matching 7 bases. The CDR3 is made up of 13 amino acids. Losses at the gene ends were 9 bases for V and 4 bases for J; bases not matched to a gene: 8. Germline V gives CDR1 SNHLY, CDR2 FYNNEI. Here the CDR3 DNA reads TGTGCCAGGGCTACTAGCGTAGGAGAGACCCAGTACTTC. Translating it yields CARATSVGETQYF. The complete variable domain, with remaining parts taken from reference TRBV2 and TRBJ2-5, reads EPEVTQTPSHQVTQMGQEVILRCVPISNHLYFYWYRQILGQKVEFLVSFYNNEISEKSEIFDDQFSVERPDGSNFTLKIRSTKLEDSAMYFCARATSVGETQYFGPGTRLLVL.

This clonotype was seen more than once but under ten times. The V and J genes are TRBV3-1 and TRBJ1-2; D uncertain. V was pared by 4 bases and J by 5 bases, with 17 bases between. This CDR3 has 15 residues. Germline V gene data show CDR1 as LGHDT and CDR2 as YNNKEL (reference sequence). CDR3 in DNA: TGTGCCAGCAGCCCCCCTGGACTACTACTGTATGGCTACACCTTC. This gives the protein CASSPPGLLLYGYTF.

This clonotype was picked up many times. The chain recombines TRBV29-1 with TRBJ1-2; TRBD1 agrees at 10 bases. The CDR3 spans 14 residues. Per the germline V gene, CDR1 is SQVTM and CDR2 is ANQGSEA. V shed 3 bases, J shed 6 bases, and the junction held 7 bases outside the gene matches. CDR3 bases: TGCAGCGTTGACGGGACAGGGGAAGACCATGGCTACACCTTC. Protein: CSVDGTGEDHGYTF. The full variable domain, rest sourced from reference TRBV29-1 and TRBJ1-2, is SAVISQKPSRDICQRGTSLTIQCQVDSQVTMMFWYRQQPGQSLTLIATANQGSEATYESGFVIDKFPISRPNLTFSTLTVSNMSPEDSSIYLCSVDGTGEDHGYTFGSGTRLTVV.

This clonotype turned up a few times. The chain's CDR3 is CASSTRTGWNTIYF. In nucleotides, the CDR3 is TGTGCCAGCAGCACCAGGACAGGGTGGAACACCATATATTTT. This sequence joins TRBV3-1 and TRBJ1-3; 8 positions agree with TRBD1. This CDR3 contains 14 residues. Germline CDR1 LGHDT, CDR2 YNNKEL (reference sequence). The trim removed 5 bases at V and 7 bases at J, leaving 7 bases unmatched.

The CDR3 reads CASSRTAGTGGNRELFF. The DNA for the CDR3 is TGTGCCAGCAGTCGCACGGCCGGGACAGGGGGCAACAGGGAGCTGTTTTTT. The chain combines TRBV5-6 with TRBJ2-2, with 12 bases that match TRBD1. CDR1 is SGHDT and CDR2 is YYEEEE in the germline V gene. This CDR3 spans 17 amino acids. V gave up 5 bases and J gave up 9 bases; unmatched junction bases: 14.

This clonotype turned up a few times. CDR3 sequence reads: CATSDPAPQGGDTQYF. CDR3 in DNA: TGTGCCACCAGTGATCCAGCCCCACAGGGGGGAGATACGCAGTATTTT. This chain links TRBV24-1 with TRBJ2-3; 8 nucleotides match TRBD1. V was pared by 3 bases and J by 5 bases, with 9 bases of the junction left unmatched. Germline values: CDR1 KGHDR, CDR2 SFDVKD. This CDR3 comprises 16 residues.

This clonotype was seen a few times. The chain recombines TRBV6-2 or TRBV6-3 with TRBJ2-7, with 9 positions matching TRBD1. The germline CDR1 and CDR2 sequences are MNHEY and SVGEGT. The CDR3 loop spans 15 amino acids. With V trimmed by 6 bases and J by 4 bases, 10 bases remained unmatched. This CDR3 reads CASRTDRGKGYEQYF. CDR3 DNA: TGTGCCAGCAGGACGGACAGGGGCAAGGGATACGAGCAGTACTTC.